The 20 T cell receptor beta chains below all came from one sample that was sequenced in a study of beta chain features in type 1 diabetes. Investigators reverse transcribed all isolated RNA, so they sequenced expressed TCRB transcripts. The table came from immunoSEQ multiplex PCR; TCRdb's copy has only in-frame clones and leaves some out. The table lists fewer than 200,000 clones, about 13% of them singletons. Sequencing was carried out using central memory CD4+ T cells from blood. These receptor sequences come from a young woman in good health.

In its sample, this clone was seen a few times. The V and J genes are TRBV4-2 and TRBJ2-3; the match to TRBD2 covers 11 bases. The CDR3 covers 16 residues. Trimming took 4 bases from V and 2 from J; bases not matched to a gene: 5. The germline CDR1 and CDR2 sequences are LGHNA and YNFKEQ. The CDR3 spells CASSRSTSGVTDTQYF. The CDR3 DNA sequence: TGTGCCAGCAGCCGCTCGACTAGCGGGGTCACAGATACGCAGTATTTT.

This chain links TRBV5-1 with TRBJ2-1; TRBD2 aligns across 11 bases. With 3 bases clipped from V and 9 bases from J, the junction kept 14 bases outside the gene matches. Germline V gene sequence: CDR1 SGHRS, CDR2 YFSETQ. The CDR3 covers 17 residues. Here the CDR3 DNA reads TGCGCCAGCAGCTGGAGTAGCGGGAGGGCCTACCTTTTTGAGCAGTTCTTC. Its translation is CASSWSSGRAYLFEQFF.

The table lists this clone with many counts. The rearrangement uses TRBV14 and TRBJ2-3, with 13 nucleotides matching TRBD2. V lost 0 bases, J lost 4 bases, and 10 bases stayed unmatched. The CDR3 runs to 19 residues. Germline values: CDR1 SGHDN, CDR2 FVKESK. CDR3 residues: CASSQDGWATSGRPDTQYF. The CDR3 DNA sequence: TGTGCCAGCAGCCAAGATGGTTGGGCGACTAGCGGGAGGCCAGATACGCAGTATTTT.

The chain couples TRBV5-4 to TRBJ2-7; 7 bases fit TRBD1. There are 15 residues in the CDR3. The trim removed 5 bases at V and 5 bases at J, leaving 13 bases unmatched. The germline CDR1 and CDR2 sequences are SGHNT and YYREEE (reference sequence). CDR3 DNA sequence: TGTGCCAGCAGTCAACGACAGGGAAGGTATGACGAGCAGTACTTC. Its protein is CASSQRQGRYDEQYF.

The chain combines TRBV16 with TRBJ1-5; 10 bases align to TRBD1. The CDR3 has 16 amino acids. Losses at the gene ends were 1 base for V and 6 bases for J; bases not matched to a gene: 6. Germline V gene lookup returns CDR1 KGHSY and CDR2 FQNENV. CDR3 DNA sequence: TGTGCCAGCAGCCAATGGCGAGGGGACAGGGGTCAGCCCCAGCATTTT. Residues: CASSQWRGDRGQPQHF.

This clone was seen ten or more times. The rearrangement links TRBV28 to TRBJ1-1; D unclear. V was trimmed by 4 bases and J by 8 bases, leaving 11 bases between them. The CDR3 spans 12 residues. The germline CDR1 and CDR2 sequences are MDHEN and SYDVKM. CDR3 sequence: CASSSGLLEAFF. The CDR3 region has the DNA TGTGCCAGCAGTTCGGGTCTCCTAGAAGCTTTCTTT.

The V gene is TRBV25-1, the J gene TRBJ2-3; TRBD2 aligns across 15 bases. CDR3 length: 18 amino acids. Germline lookup yields CDR1 MGHDK and CDR2 SYGVNS. Germline trimming cut 7 bases from V and 8 bases from J; bases unmatched to any gene: 16. CDR3: CASTGLAGGTFSPGTQYF. The CDR3 DNA reads TGTGCCAGCACAGGACTAGCGGGAGGGACATTCTCCCCTGGTACGCAGTATTTT.

In its sample, this clone was seen many times. The V gene is TRBV4-3, the J gene TRBJ2-4; TRBD2 matches 9 bases. Germline V CDR1 and CDR2: LGHNA, YSLEER. V was clipped by 0 bases and J by 0 bases; unmatched bases: 3. This CDR3 region has 17 residues. This CDR3 is CASSQDPSGIAKNIQYF. The CDR3 coding sequence is TGCGCCAGCAGCCAAGATCCTAGCGGGATAGCCAAAAACATTCAGTACTTC.

The J gene is TRBJ2-1, the V gene TRBV15, with TRBD2 matching over 9 bases. Unmatched junction bases numbered 7, after V lost 1 base and J lost 9 bases. CDR1 is LNHNV and CDR2 is YYDKDF in the germline V gene (reference sequence). CDR3 length: 15 amino acids. The CDR3 sequence is CATSRAGLAGVEQFF. For the CDR3, the DNA is TGTGCCACCAGCAGAGCAGGTTTAGCGGGAGTTGAGCAGTTCTTC.

This clone has a count of ten or more. V is TRBV7-9 and J is TRBJ1-2; 9 bases match TRBD1. This CDR3 is 14 amino acids long. CDR1 SEHNR and CDR2 FQNEAQ come from the germline V gene (reference sequence). With 5 bases clipped from V and 3 bases from J, the junction kept 4 bases outside the gene matches. The CDR3 region is CASSSGQGYYGYTF. In DNA form, the CDR3 reads TGTGCCAGCAGCAGTGGACAGGGGTACTATGGCTACACCTTC.

This clone has just a few counts. The J gene is TRBJ1-2, the V gene TRBV7-2; D perhaps matches TRBD1 (5 bases). V lost 1 base and J 2 bases, leaving 8 bases between the germline ends. CDR3 size: 14 residues. Germline V gene data show CDR1 as SGHTA and CDR2 as FQGNSA. CDR3 sequence (DNA): TGTGCCAGCAGCTTAGGGCCAGGGAACTATGGCTACACCTTC. It encodes CASSLGPGNYGYTF. The whole variable domain, filled in from reference TRBV7-2 and TRBJ1-2, reads GAGVSQSPSNKVTEKGKDVELRCDPISGHTALYWYRQSLGQGLEFLIYFQGNSAPDKSGLPSDRFSAERTGGSVSTLTIQRTQQEDSAVYLCASSLGPGNYGYTFGSGTRLTVV.

This clone appeared a few times. This chain joins TRBV30 and TRBJ1-4; the D is unclear. CDR1 and CDR2 from the germline V gene are GTSNPN and SVGIG (reference sequence). Trimming shortened V by 0 bases and J by 14 bases, and 13 bases separated the two germline ends. This CDR3 contains 12 residues. Here the CDR3 reads CAWSVRPSGLFF. The CDR3 DNA is TGTGCCTGGAGTGTACGGCCATCGGGGCTGTTTTTT.

The chain carries TRBV7-9 and TRBJ1-1; unclear D gene. Trimming shortened V by 5 bases and J by 1 base, and 11 bases separated the two germline ends. The CDR3 contains 14 residues. CDR1 is SEHNR and CDR2 is FQNEAQ in the germline V gene (reference sequence). The CDR3 region has the DNA TGTGCCAGCAGCGGGCGGGGTGGGAACACTGAAGCTTTCTTT. This codes for CASSGRGGNTEAFF.

This clone was seen more than once but under ten times. The genes are TRBV20-1 and TRBJ1-1; the D gene is possibly TRBD1 (5 bases). The CDR3 is 10 residues long. V was pared by 4 bases and J by 8 bases, with 8 bases between. Per the germline V gene, CDR1 is DFQATT and CDR2 is SNEGSKA (reference sequence). CDR3 nucleotide sequence: TGCAGTGCTACGAGACAGGAAGCTTTCTTT. It codes for CSATRQEAFF.

The V and J genes are TRBV9 and TRBJ2-2; 8 positions match TRBD2. CDR1 is SGDLS, CDR2 YYNGEE, per germline. The CDR3 length is 17 residues. The trim removed 4 bases at V and 7 bases at J, leaving 15 bases unmatched. The CDR3 DNA reads as TGTGCCAGCAGCCCCCACGCCGGCGGGAGGAACGACGGGGAGCTGTTTTTT. Encoded protein: CASSPHAGGRNDGELFF.

This clone was seen a handful of times. V is TRBV4-3 and J is TRBJ2-1; 7 positions match TRBD2. Germline V CDR1 and CDR2: LGHNA, YSLEER. The length of the CDR3 is 16 residues. Losses at the gene ends were 0 bases for V and 9 bases for J; bases not matched to a gene: 11. The CDR3 DNA reads as TGCGCCAGCAGCCAAGATCCGGGCGGGAGTGTGGGTGAGCAGTTCTTC. Protein: CASSQDPGGSVGEQFF.

The sample holds a few counts of this clone. The rearrangement joins TRBV28 to TRBJ1-5, with 8 bases aligning to TRBD1. V trimming: 4 bases; J trimming: 7 bases; junction bases outside the gene matches: 9. Germline assignment: CDR1 MDHEN and CDR2 SYDVKM. CDR3 size: 15 residues. CDR3: CASSSAPGGSQPQHF. The CDR3 coding sequence is TGTGCCAGCAGTTCCGCTCCAGGGGGCAGCCAGCCCCAGCATTTT.

This clone has just a few counts. The CDR3 loop reads CASSLEGTGVPEAFF. CDR3 DNA: TGCGCCAGCAGCTTGGAAGGGACAGGAGTTCCTGAAGCTTTCTTT. The chain recombines TRBV5-1 with TRBJ1-1, with 8 bases fitting TRBD1. Germline assignment: CDR1 SGHRS and CDR2 YFSETQ. Trimming cost V 0 bases and J 6 bases; bases outside gene matches: 7. CDR3 length: 15 amino acids.

The V and J genes are TRBV2 and TRBJ2-7; no clear D. There are 15 residues in the CDR3. The V gene's germline CDR1 is SNHLY and CDR2 FYNNEI. V was clipped by 1 base and J by 3 bases, with 13 bases between them. CDR3 protein: CASSEGRTPDYEQYF. The CDR3 DNA follows: TGTGCCAGCAGTGAAGGGAGAACTCCCGACTACGAGCAGTACTTC.

This rearrangement joins TRBV30 to TRBJ2-1; TRBD2 matches at 10 bases. CDR1 is GTSNPN, CDR2 SVGIG, per germline (reference sequence). The CDR3 extends over 15 amino acids. V shed 4 bases, J shed 7 bases, and the junction held 10 bases outside the gene matches. The chain's CDR3 is CAWIKTSGWGNEQFF. In DNA, the CDR3 is TGTGCCTGGATCAAGACTAGCGGGTGGGGAAATGAGCAGTTCTTC.